The clone carrying this T cell receptor (beta chain) was observed a handful of times. The V end lost 2 bases, the J end lost 5 bases, and 11 bases lay between the germline ends. This CDR3 comprises 14 residues. Germline V gene data show CDR1 as MNHEY and CDR2 as SVGAGI. These data are taken from a study of human T cells and chemical hapten exposure. About the study: DPC (0.01%) was patch tested on the upper back and read at 6 days.

Methods used by the authors: Across samples, TCR counts had a median of about 93,000 and ranged from about 23,224 to 690,600. In TCRdb, the RACE reads were re-called with MiXCR into one record per CDR3 protein. It is TCRdb's table, rather than the study itself, that gives the V and J calls and clone size. The repertoire holds over 100,000 distinct CDR3 sequences, with about 10% as singletons. The time point denotes: patch test 3, about 24 weeks after DPC sensitization. Stated treatment: therapeutic diphenylcyclopropenone sensitization with weekly scalp DPC. Every donor had alopecia and was 18 to 70 years old; all were suitable for DPC.

V and J are TRBV6-5 and TRBJ2-3; D not resolved. The material was whole blood, obtained in connection with sensitization to the hapten diphenylcyclopropenone (DPC). The sequence was collected from a woman aged 50 to 65 with alopecia areata. Some clones in this sample may be carry-over from other donors' samples. The CDR3 reads CASSYGPFGDTQYF. In DNA, the CDR3 is TGTGCCAGCAGTTACGGCCCCTTCGGAGATACGCAGTATTTT.